The clone carrying this T cell receptor (beta chain) showed up many times. This specimen comes from a study of early T cells in non-severe SARS-CoV-2 infection. Each single cDNA molecule received a unique molecular identifier. TCRdb reprocessed the 5' RACE reads with MiXCR, giving one entry per CDR3 protein. The table lists about 64,000 distinct CDR3 sequences, 4.9% of them singletons, with around 5.2% in the top ten. From germline, CDR1 is MNHNS and CDR2 SASEGT. The CDR3 has 12 residues. V lost 6 bases to trimming and J lost 5 bases, with 9 bases between them. The sequence derives from an adult who was a healthcare worker with PCR-confirmed SARS-CoV-2 infection or an uninfected control (not recorded which). The gene calls are TRBV6-1 and TRBJ2-3, with a possible D match to TRBD2 (6 bases). The sample was whole blood. CDR3 amino acids: CASRPAGDTQYF. The CDR3 coding sequence is TGTGCCAGCAGACCAGCGGGAGATACGCAGTATTTT.